Following are 17 T cell receptor beta chains from one sample sequenced in a study of long-term antiretroviral therapy in people with HIV. Version v3.0 of the immunoSEQ assay was performed at survey level. The protocol was immunoSEQ multiplex PCR, while the TCRdb copy is restricted to in-frame clones and leaves out a portion. The table records under 15,000 clones, about 78% of them present only once. The material sequenced was unsorted PBMCs, taken 1.3 years after starting antiretroviral therapy. The receptors originated from a woman under 30 with HIV.

The chain uses TRBV28 and TRBJ2-1; TRBD2 matches at 7 bases. The V and J ends lost 7 bases and 8 bases, in that order; junction bases with no gene match: 17. The CDR3 is 16 amino acids. Germline V gene data show CDR1 as MDHEN and CDR2 as SYDVKM. CDR3 loop: CASTYSLGWAGDEQFF. CDR3 sequence (DNA): TGTGCCAGCACCTATTCCCTTGGATGGGCGGGAGATGAGCAGTTCTTC.

V is TRBV7-9 and J is TRBJ2-7, with D possibly matching TRBD1 (5 bases). With 0 bases removed from V and 0 bases from J, the gap between germline ends came to 9 bases. Germline CDR1 is SEHNR and CDR2 is FQNEAQ (reference sequence). The CDR3 length is 15 residues. CDR3 bases: TGTGCCAGCAGCTTAGCGGGGCACCCCTCCTACGAGCAGTACTTC. It is translated as CASSLAGHPSYEQYF.

V and J are TRBV7-9 and TRBJ2-7; TRBD1 matches 10 bases. This CDR3 is 16 amino acids long. Trimming cost V 1 base and J 4 bases; bases outside gene matches: 7. CDR1 SEHNR and CDR2 FQNEAQ come from the germline V gene (reference sequence). Written as DNA, the CDR3 is TGTGCCAGCAGCTTAGAGGGGGGACAGGGGATATACGAGCAGTACTTC. It encodes CASSLEGGQGIYEQYF.

The chain uses TRBV30 and TRBJ2-3; possibly TRBD1 for D (6 bases). Germline assignment: CDR1 GTSNPN and CDR2 SVGIG (reference sequence). V was shortened by 0 bases and J by 0 bases, with 7 bases between the two germline ends. The CDR3 spans 14 residues. The CDR3 protein is CAWSVQGSTDTQYF. The CDR3 nucleotides read TGTGCCTGGAGTGTACAGGGTAGCACAGATACGCAGTATTTT.

This clone appeared a single time. This sequence joins TRBV7-9 and TRBJ2-1; D might be TRBD1 or TRBD2, each matching 5 bases. This CDR3 has 16 residues. The germline gives CDR1 SEHNR, CDR2 FQNEAQ (reference sequence). V was pared by 5 bases and J by 6 bases, with 20 bases between. CDR3 loop: CASSHLGRESANEQFF. CDR3 in DNA: TGTGCCAGCAGCCACCTGGGACGGGAAAGCGCCAATGAGCAGTTCTTC.

This clone has a handful of counts. The V call is TRBV6-6, the J call TRBJ1-1; D may be TRBD1 (6 bases). V gave up 4 bases and J gave up 1 base, with 10 bases separating them. The CDR3 totals 14 residues. CDR1 is MNHNY, CDR2 SVGAGI, per germline (reference sequence). The CDR3 coding sequence is TGTGCCAGCAGTTCAGGGGATGGGAACACTGAAGCTTTCTTT. Translating gives CASSSGDGNTEAFF.

The gene calls are TRBV28 and TRBJ2-7, with TRBD2 matching 7 bases. Trimming cost V 6 bases and J 7 bases; bases outside gene matches: 3. The germline CDR1 and CDR2 sequences are MDHEN and SYDVKM. The CDR3 loop spans 11 amino acids. For the CDR3, the DNA is TGTGCCAGCAGCCTGGGGGGGGAGCAGTACTTC. This sequence encodes CASSLGGEQYF.

V usage is TRBV2 and J usage is TRBJ2-1; TRBD1 matches at 7 bases. This CDR3 spans 14 amino acids. V lost 2 bases, J lost 6 bases, and 4 bases stayed unmatched. The germline V gene encodes CDR1 SNHLY and CDR2 FYNNEI. The CDR3 sequence is CASSERQGSNEQFF. The CDR3 DNA reads TGTGCCAGCAGTGAAAGACAGGGTTCCAATGAGCAGTTCTTC. Full variable domain (outside the CDR3, taken from reference TRBV2 and TRBJ2-1): EPEVTQTPSHQVTQMGQEVILRCVPISNHLYFYWYRQILGQKVEFLVSFYNNEISEKSEIFDDQFSVERPDGSNFTLKIRSTKLEDSAMYFCASSERQGSNEQFFGPGTRLTVL.

The CDR3 is CASSPTTGDLTDTQYF. The CDR3 nucleotides are TGCGCCAGCAGCCCTACGACAGGGGACCTCACAGATACGCAGTATTTT. The V gene is TRBV5-1, the J gene TRBJ2-3, with 8 bases lining up with TRBD1. V gave up 4 bases and J gave up 2 bases; unmatched junction bases: 9. The CDR3 has 16 amino acids. Germline-derived CDR1 and CDR2 are SGHRS and YFSETQ.

The J gene is TRBJ2-3, the V gene TRBV21-1; the table's D call, TRBD2, was not checked against the DNA. TRBV21-1 is reported as a pseudogene. The CDR3 length is 19 residues. The CDR3 sequence: CASSKLLAGSIWGTDTQYF. The CDR3 region has the DNA TGTGCCAGCAGCAAACTGCTAGCGGGATCTATATGGGGCACAGATACGCAGTATTTT.

This clone was seen only a few times. This chain's CDR3 is CASSLSRALSSNQPQHF. The DNA for the CDR3 is TGTGCCAGCAGTTTATCGAGGGCATTGAGTAGCAATCAGCCCCAGCATTTT. The chain couples TRBV27 to TRBJ1-5; D ambiguous. The V and J ends lost 0 bases and 0 bases respectively, with 12 bases between them. Germline lookup yields CDR1 MNHEY and CDR2 SMNVEV (reference sequence). This CDR3 spans 17 amino acids.

The genes are TRBV28 and TRBJ1-5, with 7 bases fitting TRBD1. Unmatched junction bases numbered 7, after V lost 3 bases and J lost 5 bases. This CDR3 comprises 15 residues. Germline V gene lookup returns CDR1 MDHEN and CDR2 SYDVKM. The CDR3 protein is CASSLVRGQYQPQHF. DNA of the CDR3: TGTGCCAGCAGTTTGGTGCGGGGACAGTATCAGCCCCAGCATTTT.

As DNA, the CDR3 is TGTGCCAGCGGGGGGACGGACTCCTACGAGCAGTACTTC. This sequence encodes CASGGTDSYEQYF. This rearrangement joins TRBV9 to TRBJ2-7, with D possibly matching TRBD2 (6 bases). Trimming shortened V by 7 bases and J by 0 bases, and 11 bases separated the two germline ends. The CDR3 extends over 13 amino acids. CDR1 is SGDLS and CDR2 is YYNGEE in the germline V gene.

This clone is judged medium-sized. The CDR3 region has the DNA TGTGCCAGCAGCAATGACTACTCAGATACGCAGTATTTT. It codes for CASSNDYSDTQYF. The V and J genes are TRBV5-6 and TRBJ2-3, with D possibly being TRBD2 (5 bases). V gave up 4 bases and J gave up 4 bases, with 10 bases separating them. CDR3 length: 13 amino acids. Germline V gene sequence: CDR1 SGHDT, CDR2 YYEEEE.

The chain combines TRBV28 with TRBJ1-3, with TRBD1 as a possible D gene (5 bases). The germline V gene encodes CDR1 MDHEN and CDR2 SYDVKM. Trimming left V 2 bases short and J 8 bases short, with 13 bases between. The CDR3 length is 14 residues. CDR3 bases: TGTGCCAGCAGTTTACAGGGTATATCAGACACCATATATTTT. Amino acid sequence: CASSLQGISDTIYF.

The rearrangement links TRBV5-6 to TRBJ2-5, with D perhaps TRBD2 (6 bases). This CDR3 region has 15 residues. V shed 4 bases and J shed 6 bases, with 19 bases lying between them. Germline-derived CDR1 and CDR2 are SGHDT and YYEEEE. The CDR3 DNA reads TGTGCCAGCAGCCCTCTATCCCAGACTAGTCAGACCCAGTACTTC. Translated: CASSPLSQTSQTQYF.

The chain carries TRBV27 and TRBJ1-1; D is uncertain. The germline V gene encodes CDR1 MNHEY and CDR2 SMNVEV (reference sequence). Trimming pared 4 bases from V and 1 base from J, leaving 7 bases between. The CDR3 extends over 13 amino acids. The CDR3 is CASSWAANTEAFF. The CDR3 DNA is TGTGCCAGCAGTTGGGCCGCGAACACTGAAGCTTTCTTT.